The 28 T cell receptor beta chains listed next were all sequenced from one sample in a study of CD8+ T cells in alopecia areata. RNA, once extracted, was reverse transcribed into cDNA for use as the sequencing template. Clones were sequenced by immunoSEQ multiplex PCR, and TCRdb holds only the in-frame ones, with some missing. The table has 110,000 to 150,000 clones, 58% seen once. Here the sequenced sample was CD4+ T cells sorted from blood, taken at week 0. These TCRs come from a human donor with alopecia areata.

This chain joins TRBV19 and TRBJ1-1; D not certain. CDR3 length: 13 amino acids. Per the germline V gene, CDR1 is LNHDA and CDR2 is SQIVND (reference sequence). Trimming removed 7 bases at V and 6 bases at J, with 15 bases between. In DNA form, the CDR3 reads TGTGCCAGTACGTCCGCGGTCAAGGCTGAAGCTTTCTTT. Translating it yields CASTSAVKAEAFF.

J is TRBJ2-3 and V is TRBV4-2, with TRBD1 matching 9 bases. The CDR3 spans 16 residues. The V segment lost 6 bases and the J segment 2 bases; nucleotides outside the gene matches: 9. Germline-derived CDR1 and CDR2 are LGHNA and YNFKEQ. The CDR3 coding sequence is TGTGCCAGCAGTCCCTGGGGACAGGGAATCACAGATACGCAGTATTTT. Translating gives CASSPWGQGITDTQYF.

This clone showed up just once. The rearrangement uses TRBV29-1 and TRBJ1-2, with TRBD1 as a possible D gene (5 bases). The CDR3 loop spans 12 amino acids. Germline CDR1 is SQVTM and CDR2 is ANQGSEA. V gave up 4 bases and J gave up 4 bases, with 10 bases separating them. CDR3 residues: CSVVQGVYGYTF. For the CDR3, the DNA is TGCAGCGTTGTTCAGGGCGTCTATGGCTACACCTTC.

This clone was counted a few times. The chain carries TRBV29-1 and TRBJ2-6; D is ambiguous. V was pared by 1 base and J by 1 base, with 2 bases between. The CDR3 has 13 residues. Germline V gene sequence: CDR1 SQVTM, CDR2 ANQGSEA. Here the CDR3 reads CSVEVSGANVLTF. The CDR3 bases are TGCAGCGTTGAAGTGTCTGGGGCCAACGTCCTGACTTTC.

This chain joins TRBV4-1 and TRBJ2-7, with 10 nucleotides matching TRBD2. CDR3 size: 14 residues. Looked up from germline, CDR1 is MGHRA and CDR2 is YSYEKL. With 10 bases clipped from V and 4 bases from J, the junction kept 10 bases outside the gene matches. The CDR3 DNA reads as TGCGCCACCCGTCGGCTAGCGGGGGTGTACGAGCAGTACTTC. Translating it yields CATRRLAGVYEQYF.

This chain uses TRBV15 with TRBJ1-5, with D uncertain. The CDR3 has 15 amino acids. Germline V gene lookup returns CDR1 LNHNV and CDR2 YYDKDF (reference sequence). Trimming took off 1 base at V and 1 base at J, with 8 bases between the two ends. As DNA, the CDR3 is TGTGCCACCAGCAGAGGGACGGTAAGCAATCAGCCCCAGCATTTT. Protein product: CATSRGTVSNQPQHF.

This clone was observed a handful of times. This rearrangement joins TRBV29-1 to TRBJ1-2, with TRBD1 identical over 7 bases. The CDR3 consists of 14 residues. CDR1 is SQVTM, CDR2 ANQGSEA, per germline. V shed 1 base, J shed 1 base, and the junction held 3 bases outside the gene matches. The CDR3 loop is CSVEGDRVNYGYTF. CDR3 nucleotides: TGCAGCGTTGAAGGGGACAGAGTTAACTATGGCTACACCTTC.

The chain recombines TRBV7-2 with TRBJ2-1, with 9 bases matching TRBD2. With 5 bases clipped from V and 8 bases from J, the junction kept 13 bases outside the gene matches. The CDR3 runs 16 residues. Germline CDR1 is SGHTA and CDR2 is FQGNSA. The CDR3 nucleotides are TGTGCCAGCAGCCCCTACGGGACTAGCATGACAGATGAGCAGTTCTTC. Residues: CASSPYGTSMTDEQFF.

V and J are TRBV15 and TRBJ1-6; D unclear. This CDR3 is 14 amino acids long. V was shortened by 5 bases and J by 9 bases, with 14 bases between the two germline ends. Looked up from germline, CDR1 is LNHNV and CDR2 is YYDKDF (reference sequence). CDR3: CATSPETPTSPLHF. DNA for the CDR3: TGTGCCACCAGCCCCGAGACACCTACTTCACCCCTCCACTTT.

The CDR3 DNA reads TGTGCCCTGGCCCGGGGGGGAAGTGAGACCCAGTACTTC. It translates to CALARGGSETQYF. The rearrangement uses TRBV30 and TRBJ2-5; TRBD2 agrees at 8 bases. There are 13 residues in the CDR3. The junction had 10 bases not matched to a gene; V was cut back by 8 bases and J by 5 bases. Germline CDR1 reads GTSNPN; CDR2 reads SVGIG (reference sequence).

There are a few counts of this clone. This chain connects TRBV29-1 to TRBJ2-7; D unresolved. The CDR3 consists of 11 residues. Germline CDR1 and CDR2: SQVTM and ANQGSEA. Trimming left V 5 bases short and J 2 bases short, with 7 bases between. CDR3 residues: CSVLGTYEQYF. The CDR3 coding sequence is TGCAGCGTTCTGGGGACCTACGAGCAGTACTTC.

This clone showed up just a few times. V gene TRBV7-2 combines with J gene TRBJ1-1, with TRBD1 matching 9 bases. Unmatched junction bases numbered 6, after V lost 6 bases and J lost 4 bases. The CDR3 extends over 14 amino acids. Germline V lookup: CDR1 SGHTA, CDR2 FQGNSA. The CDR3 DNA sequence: TGTGCCAGCAGGGACAGGGGTGAGGGCACTGAAGCTTTCTTT. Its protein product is CASRDRGEGTEAFF.

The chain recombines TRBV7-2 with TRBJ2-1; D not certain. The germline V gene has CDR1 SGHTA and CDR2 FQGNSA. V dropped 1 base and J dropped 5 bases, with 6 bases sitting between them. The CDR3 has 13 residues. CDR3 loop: CASSLGLDNEQFF. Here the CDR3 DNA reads TGTGCCAGCAGCTTAGGTCTCGACAATGAGCAGTTCTTC.

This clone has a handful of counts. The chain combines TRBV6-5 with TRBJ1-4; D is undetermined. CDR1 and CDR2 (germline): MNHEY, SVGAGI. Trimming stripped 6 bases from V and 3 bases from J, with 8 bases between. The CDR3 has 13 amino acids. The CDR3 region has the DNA TGTGCCAGCAGCCCTTCGGCTAATGAAAAACTGTTTTTT. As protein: CASSPSANEKLFF.

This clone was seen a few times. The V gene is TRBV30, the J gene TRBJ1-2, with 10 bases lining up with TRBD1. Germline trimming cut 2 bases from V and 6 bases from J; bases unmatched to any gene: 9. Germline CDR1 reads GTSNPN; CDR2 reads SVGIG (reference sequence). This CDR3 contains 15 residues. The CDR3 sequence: CAWSFGDRGRDGYTF. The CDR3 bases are TGTGCCTGGAGTTTTGGAGACAGGGGGCGCGATGGCTACACCTTC. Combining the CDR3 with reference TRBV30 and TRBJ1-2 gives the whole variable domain SQTIHQWPATLVQPVGSPLSLECTVEGTSNPNLYWYRQAAGRGLQLLFYSVGIGQISSEVPQNLSASRPQDRQFILSSKKLLLSDSGFYLCAWSFGDRGRDGYTFGSGTRLTVV.

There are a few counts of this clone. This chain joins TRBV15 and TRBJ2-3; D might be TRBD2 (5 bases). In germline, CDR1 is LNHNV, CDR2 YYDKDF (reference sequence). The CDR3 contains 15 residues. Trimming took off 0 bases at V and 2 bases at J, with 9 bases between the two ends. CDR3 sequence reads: CATSREADPTDTQYF. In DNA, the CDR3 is TGTGCCACCAGCAGAGAAGCGGACCCCACAGATACGCAGTATTTT.

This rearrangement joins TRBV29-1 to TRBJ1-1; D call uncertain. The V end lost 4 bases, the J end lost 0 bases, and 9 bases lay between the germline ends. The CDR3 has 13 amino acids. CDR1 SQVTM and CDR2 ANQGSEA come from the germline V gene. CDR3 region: CSVVGRLNTEAFF. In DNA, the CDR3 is TGCAGCGTTGTGGGCAGATTGAACACTGAAGCTTTCTTT.

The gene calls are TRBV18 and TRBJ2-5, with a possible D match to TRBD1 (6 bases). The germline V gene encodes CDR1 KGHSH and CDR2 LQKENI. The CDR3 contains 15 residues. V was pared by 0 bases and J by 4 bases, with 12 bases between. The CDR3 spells CASSPPTGRGETQYF. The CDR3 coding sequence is TGTGCCAGCTCACCACCTACAGGCAGGGGAGAGACCCAGTACTTC. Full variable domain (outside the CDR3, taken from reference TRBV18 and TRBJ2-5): NAGVMQNPRHLVRRRGQEARLRCSPMKGHSHVYWYRQLPEEGLKFMVYLQKENIIDESGMPKERFSAEFPKEGPSILRIQQVVRGDSAAYFCASSPPTGRGETQYFGPGTRLLVL.

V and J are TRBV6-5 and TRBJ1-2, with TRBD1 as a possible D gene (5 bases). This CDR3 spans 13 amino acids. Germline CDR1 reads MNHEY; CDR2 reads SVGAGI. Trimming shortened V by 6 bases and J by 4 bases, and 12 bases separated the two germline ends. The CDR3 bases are TGTGCCAGCAGCATAGACAGACTCTATGGCTACACCTTC. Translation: CASSIDRLYGYTF.

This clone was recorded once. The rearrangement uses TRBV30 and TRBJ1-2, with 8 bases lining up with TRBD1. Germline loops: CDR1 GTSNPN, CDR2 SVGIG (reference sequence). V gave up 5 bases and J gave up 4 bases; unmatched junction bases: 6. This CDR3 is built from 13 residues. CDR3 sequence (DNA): TGTGCCTGGCGAGAACAGGGGGGCTATGGCTACACCTTC. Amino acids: CAWREQGGYGYTF.

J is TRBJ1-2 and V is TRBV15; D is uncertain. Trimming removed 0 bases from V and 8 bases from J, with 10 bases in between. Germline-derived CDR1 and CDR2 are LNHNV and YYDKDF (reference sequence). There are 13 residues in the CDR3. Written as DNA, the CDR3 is TGTGCCACCAGCAGAGATCAATACGAAGGCTACACCTTC. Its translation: CATSRDQYEGYTF.

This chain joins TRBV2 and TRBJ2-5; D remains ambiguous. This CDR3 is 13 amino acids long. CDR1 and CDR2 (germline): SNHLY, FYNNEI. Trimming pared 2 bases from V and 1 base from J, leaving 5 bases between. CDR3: CASSELLQETQYF. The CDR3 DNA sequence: TGTGCCAGCAGTGAACTCCTCCAAGAGACCCAGTACTTC. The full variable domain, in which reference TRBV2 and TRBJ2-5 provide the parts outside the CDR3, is EPEVTQTPSHQVTQMGQEVILRCVPISNHLYFYWYRQILGQKVEFLVSFYNNEISEKSEIFDDQFSVERPDGSNFTLKIRSTKLEDSAMYFCASSELLQETQYFGPGTRLLVL.

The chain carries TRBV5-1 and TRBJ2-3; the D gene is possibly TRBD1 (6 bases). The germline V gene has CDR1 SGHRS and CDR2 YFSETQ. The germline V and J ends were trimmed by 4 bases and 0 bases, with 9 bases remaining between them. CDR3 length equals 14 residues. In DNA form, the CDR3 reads TGCGCCAGCAGCCCAGGACAGAGCACAGATACGCAGTATTTT. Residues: CASSPGQSTDTQYF.

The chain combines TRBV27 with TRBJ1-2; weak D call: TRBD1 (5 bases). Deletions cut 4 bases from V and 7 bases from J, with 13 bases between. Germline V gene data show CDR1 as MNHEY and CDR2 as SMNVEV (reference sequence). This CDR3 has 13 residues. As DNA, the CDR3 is TGTGCCAGCAGTTCTAGCAGGGAGCGTGGCTACACCTTC. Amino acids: CASSSSRERGYTF.

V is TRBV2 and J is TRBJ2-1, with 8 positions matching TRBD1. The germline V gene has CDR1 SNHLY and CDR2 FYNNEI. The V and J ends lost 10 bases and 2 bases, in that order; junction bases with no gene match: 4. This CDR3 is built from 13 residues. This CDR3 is CANGQGPYNEQFF. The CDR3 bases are TGTGCCAACGGACAGGGCCCCTACAATGAGCAGTTCTTC.

CDR3 sequence (DNA): TGCAGCGTAGCCGTGGGACAGGGGGAAAGGGAGCAGTTCTTC. This gives the protein CSVAVGQGEREQFF. The chain uses TRBV29-1 and TRBJ2-1; TRBD1 matches 11 bases. V lost 6 bases, J lost 10 bases, and 11 bases stayed unmatched. CDR1 is SQVTM and CDR2 is ANQGSEA in the germline V gene. The CDR3 loop spans 14 amino acids.

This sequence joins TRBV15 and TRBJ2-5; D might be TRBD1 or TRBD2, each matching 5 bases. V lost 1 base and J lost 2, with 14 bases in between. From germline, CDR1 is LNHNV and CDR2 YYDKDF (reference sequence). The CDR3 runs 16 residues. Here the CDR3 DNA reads TGTGCCACCAGCAGAGGGACAACCTCGGGGCAAGAGACCCAGTACTTC. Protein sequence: CATSRGTTSGQETQYF.

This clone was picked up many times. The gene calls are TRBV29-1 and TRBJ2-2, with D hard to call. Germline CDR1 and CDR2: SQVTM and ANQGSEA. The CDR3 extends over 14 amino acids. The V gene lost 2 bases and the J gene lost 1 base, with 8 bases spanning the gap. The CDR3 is CSVERQLNTGELFF. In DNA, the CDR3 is TGCAGCGTTGAACGTCAGTTGAACACCGGGGAGCTGTTTTTT.